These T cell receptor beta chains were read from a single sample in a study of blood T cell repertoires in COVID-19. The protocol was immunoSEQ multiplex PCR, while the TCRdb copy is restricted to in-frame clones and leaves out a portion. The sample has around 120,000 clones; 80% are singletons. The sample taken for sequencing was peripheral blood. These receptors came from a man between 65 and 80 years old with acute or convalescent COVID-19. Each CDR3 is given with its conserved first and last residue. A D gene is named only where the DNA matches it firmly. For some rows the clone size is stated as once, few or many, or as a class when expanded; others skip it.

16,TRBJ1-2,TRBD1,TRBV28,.,TGTGCCAGCAGCAGCATACATCGACAGGGGAACTATGGCTACACCTTC,CASSSIHRQGNYGYTF
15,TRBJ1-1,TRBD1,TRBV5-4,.,TGTGCCAGCAGTTACGGACAGGTTCGGAACACTGAAGCTTTCTTT,CASSYGQVRNTEAFF
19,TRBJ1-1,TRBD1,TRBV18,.,TGTGCCAGCTCACCACCGCTTTCACCCACAGGGGACATGAACACTGAAGCTTTCTTT,CASSPPLSPTGDMNTEAFF
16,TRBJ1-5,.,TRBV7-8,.,TGTGCCAGCAGCCCCATCGGAGGCTATAGCAATCAGCCCCAGCATTTT,CASSPIGGYSNQPQHF
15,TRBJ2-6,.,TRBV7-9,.,TGTGCCAGCAGCTGGGCCAGCTCTGGGGCCAACGTCCTGACTTTC,CASSWASSGANVLTF
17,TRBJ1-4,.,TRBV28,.,TGTGCCAGCTGCCGTCAGGGGCTGTTTTTGACTAATGAAAAACTGTTTTTT,CASCRQGLFLTNEKLFF
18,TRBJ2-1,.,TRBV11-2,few,TGTGCCAGCAGCTTGGGCCGGTGGGACACCTTCTCCTACAATGAGCAGTTCTTC,CASSLGRWDTFSYNEQFF
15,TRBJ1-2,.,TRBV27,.,TGTGCCAGCAGTACTATCGGGGGGAATAAGGATGGCTACACCTTC,CASSTIGGNKDGYTF
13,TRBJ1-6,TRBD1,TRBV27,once,TGTGCCAGCAAAACAGGGGCGGGCTCACCCCTCCACTTT,CASKTGAGSPLHF
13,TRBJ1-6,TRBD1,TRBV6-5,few,TGTGCCAGCAGCCGGACAGGGAATTCACCCCTCCACTTT,CASSRTGNSPLHF
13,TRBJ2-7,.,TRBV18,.,TGTGCCAGCTCACCGCAGGGTATGGGGGAGCAGTACTTC,CASSPQGMGEQYF
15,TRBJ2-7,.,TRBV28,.,TGTGCCAGCAGTACCGGGGGACAGATCAAGCACGAGCAGTACTTC,CASSTGGQIKHEQYF
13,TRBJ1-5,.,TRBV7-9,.,TGTGCCAGCAGCTTATCCGGGTCTCAGCCCCAGCATTTT,CASSLSGSQPQHF
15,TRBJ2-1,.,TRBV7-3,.,TGTGCCAGCAGCTTAACGGCGGGTCCCTACAATGAGCAGTTCTTC,CASSLTAGPYNEQFF
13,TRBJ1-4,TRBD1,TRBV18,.,TGTGCCAGCTCAAGGGGGCAGGGAGAAAAACTGTTTTTT,CASSRGQGEKLFF
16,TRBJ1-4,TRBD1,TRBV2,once,TGTGCCAGCAGTGAAAGGGGGCCCCCAACTAATGAAAAACTGTTTTTT,CASSERGPPTNEKLFF
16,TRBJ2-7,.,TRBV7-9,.,TGTGCCAGCAGCCACGCTACAGACAGGAGCTCCTACGAGCAGTACTTC,CASSHATDRSSYEQYF
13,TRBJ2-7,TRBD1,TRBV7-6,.,TGTGCCAGCAGCCCCCGGACAGGGGCCGAGCAGTACTTC,CASSPRTGAEQYF
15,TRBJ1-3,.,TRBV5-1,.,TGCGCCAGCAGCCTGGGAGGGACTTTTGGAAACACCATATATTTT,CASSLGGTFGNTIYF
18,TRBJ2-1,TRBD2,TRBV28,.,TGTGCCAGCAGTTGGCACTCGGGGGGGGAATTTCAATGGGGTGAGCAGTTCTTC,CASSWHSGGEFQWGEQFF
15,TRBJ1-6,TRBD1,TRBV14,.,TGTGCCAGCAGCCCCCGACAGGGGCTGAACTCACCCCTCCACTTT,CASSPRQGLNSPLHF
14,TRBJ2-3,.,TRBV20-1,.,TGCAGTGCTAGTCCGGGACACCTCACAGATACGCAGTATTTT,CSASPGHLTDTQYF
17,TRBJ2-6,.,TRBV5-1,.,TGCGCCAGCAGCTGGGAGCCCGTGGGGATTGGGGCCAACGTCCTGACTTTC,CASSWEPVGIGANVLTF
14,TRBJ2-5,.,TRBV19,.,TGTGCCAGTAGTTTCGGGGCAGGGAGGGAGACCCAGTACTTC,CASSFGAGRETQYF
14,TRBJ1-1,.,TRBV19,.,TGTGCCAGTAGTATAGGGGGCAAGAACACTGAAGCTTTCTTT,CASSIGGKNTEAFF
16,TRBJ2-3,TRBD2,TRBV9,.,TGTGCCAGCAGCGGTAGCGGGTACGCCCGCACAGATACGCAGTATTTT,CASSGSGYARTDTQYF
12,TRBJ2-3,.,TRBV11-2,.,TGTGCCAGCAGCTCGAGTCGAGATACGCAGTATTTT,CASSSSRDTQYF
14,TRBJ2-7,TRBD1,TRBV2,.,TGTGCCAGCTTAGCCGGGACAGGGGCATACGAGCAGTACTTC,CASLAGTGAYEQYF
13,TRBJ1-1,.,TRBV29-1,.,TGCAGCGTGACCCTACAGGCGAACCTTGAAGCTTTCTTT,CSVTLQANLEAFF
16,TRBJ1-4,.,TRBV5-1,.,TGCGCCAGCAGCTTGGGCGGGGGCGCAACTAATGAAAAACTGTTTTTT,CASSLGGGATNEKLFF
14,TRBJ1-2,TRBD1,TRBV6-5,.,TGTGCCAGCATTACAGGGGCGGCTAACTATGGCTACACCTTC,CASITGAANYGYTF
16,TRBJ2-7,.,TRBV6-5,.,TGTGCCAGCAGTTCTCTAGGGGGAAAAACTTCCTACGAGCAGTACTTC,CASSSLGGKTSYEQYF
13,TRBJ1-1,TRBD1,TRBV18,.,TGTGCCAGCTCACTGAGACAGGGGGGTAATGCTTTCTTT,CASSLRQGGNAFF
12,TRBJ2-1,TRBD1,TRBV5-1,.,TGCGCCAGCAGCCCCGGACAGGGTGGGGAGTTCTTC,CASSPGQGGEFF
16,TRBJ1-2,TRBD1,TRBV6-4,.,TGTGCCAGCAGTGACCCCAGGACAGGGACCATGGGGAGCTACACCTTC,CASSDPRTGTMGSYTF